The 23 T cell receptor beta chains below come from one sample, sequenced in a study of beta chain features in type 1 diabetes. General study findings and limits: Among all four CD4+ subsets, Type 1 diabetes patients had TCRB CDR3s that were moderately but significantly shorter.

These receptors have no identified antigens. cDNA synthesis used the whole RNA isolate, giving expressed TCRB sequences. Libraries were prepared by immunoSEQ multiplex PCR; TCRdb keeps only in-frame clonotypes and omits some of them. The sample lists about 16,000 clones, just over 70% seen once, with approximately 0.8% in the top ten. The sequencing sample was made of stem cell memory CD4+ T cells from blood. The origin of the receptors is a man aged 25-45 years with type 1 diabetes.

This chain connects TRBV6-5 to TRBJ1-5; D is uncertain. The CDR3 loop spans 14 amino acids. Germline V gene data show CDR1 as MNHEY and CDR2 as SVGAGI. Deletions cut 4 bases from V and 5 bases from J, with 12 bases between. The CDR3 DNA sequence: TGTGCCAGCAGTTCCCCCCGGGAAGATCAGCCCCAGCATTTT. Amino acids: CASSSPREDQPQHF.

This chain links TRBV19 with TRBJ1-1; D uncertain. The CDR3 totals 15 residues. With 4 bases removed from V and 7 bases from J, the gap between germline ends came to 19 bases. Looked up from germline, CDR1 is LNHDA and CDR2 is SQIVND (reference sequence). The CDR3 protein is CASSTYYGGRDEAFF. The DNA for the CDR3 is TGTGCCAGTAGTACATACTACGGCGGGAGAGATGAAGCTTTCTTT. Supplemented by reference TRBV19 and TRBJ1-1, the full variable domain reads DGGITQSPKYLFRKEGQNVTLSCEQNLNHDAMYWYRQDPGQGLRLIYYSQIVNDFQKGDIAEGYSVSREKKESFPLTVTSAQKNPTAFYLCASSTYYGGRDEAFFGQGTRLTVV.

The gene calls are TRBV12-5 and TRBJ1-2; no clear D gene. CDR3 length: 16 residues. V was pared by 2 bases and J by 7 bases, with 20 bases between. CDR1 and CDR2 (germline): LGHNT, FRNRAP. CDR3 bases: TGTGCTAGTGGTTTGCTGGCGGGAGGATGGTTTGCTGGCTACACCTTC. This sequence encodes CASGLLAGGWFAGYTF.

The chain employs TRBV14 and TRBJ2-7, with 12 bases identical to TRBD1. CDR1 is SGHDN, CDR2 FVKESK, per germline. This CDR3 has 14 amino acids. The trim removed 4 bases at V and 7 bases at J, leaving 5 bases unmatched. In nucleotides, the CDR3 is TGTGCCAGCAGCCGGGGACAGGGGGCTGGTGAGCAGTACTTC. Translated: CASSRGQGAGEQYF.

The DNA of the CDR3 is TGCGCCAGCAGCCAAGCCCGGGGGGACGAGCAGTACTTC. It codes for CASSQARGDEQYF. The chain joins TRBV4-3 to TRBJ2-7, with 7 bases matching TRBD2. Trimming at V came to 1 base and at J to 5 bases, leaving 2 bases not matched to a gene. Germline CDR1 reads LGHNA; CDR2 reads YSLEER. The CDR3 runs to 13 residues.

The chain has TRBV5-1 and TRBJ2-7, with D maybe TRBD2 (7 bases). CDR3 length: 15 residues. CDR1 is SGHRS, CDR2 YFSETQ, per germline. The V gene lost 4 bases and the J gene lost 3 bases, with 17 bases spanning the gap. DNA for the CDR3: TGCGCCAGCAGCGAGGGGGGGGGCCTCCGCTACGAGCAGTACTTC. Translation: CASSEGGGLRYEQYF.

The chain has TRBV7-6 and TRBJ2-3, with TRBD1 as a possible D gene (6 bases). V lost 0 bases and J lost 3, with 13 bases in between. This CDR3 spans 16 amino acids. Germline loops: CDR1 SGHVS, CDR2 FNYEAQ. DNA for the CDR3: TGTGCCAGCAGCTTAGCCCCCAGGGGCCGGACAGATACGCAGTATTTT. Protein product: CASSLAPRGRTDTQYF.

The sample holds a few counts of this clone. The V gene is TRBV7-9, the J gene TRBJ2-1, with 7 bases identical to TRBD2. Trimming removed 1 base from V and 1 base from J; junction bases left unmatched: 4. Per germline, CDR1 SEHNR and CDR2 FQNEAQ (reference sequence). The CDR3 covers 16 residues. The CDR3 nucleotides are TGTGCCAGCAGCTTAGGCGGGGGTCCTTCCTACAATGAGCAGTTCTTC. Protein sequence: CASSLGGGPSYNEQFF.

The V gene is TRBV7-2, the J gene TRBJ2-7; TRBD2 aligns across 11 bases. V shed 6 bases, J shed 6 bases, and the junction held 7 bases outside the gene matches. The CDR3 is made up of 14 amino acids. Looked up from germline, CDR1 is SGHTA and CDR2 is FQGNSA. This CDR3 reads CASSPLAGGLEQYF. CDR3 nucleotides: TGTGCCAGCAGTCCCTTAGCGGGGGGGCTCGAGCAGTACTTC.

The rearrangement joins TRBV2 to TRBJ2-2; D is perhaps TRBD2 (7 bases). Deletions cut 7 bases from V and 7 bases from J, with 19 bases between. The CDR3 runs 15 residues. CDR1 is SNHLY and CDR2 is FYNNEI in the germline V gene. The CDR3 sequence: CASMPLTGGGGELFF. The CDR3 nucleotides are TGTGCCAGCATGCCTCTCACGGGGGGCGGCGGGGAGCTGTTTTTT.

This clone was found once. The J gene is TRBJ2-1, the V gene TRBV25-1; D is unresolved. CDR3 length: 13 residues. The V and J ends lost 8 bases and 9 bases respectively, with 17 bases between them. Germline values: CDR1 MGHDK, CDR2 SYGVNS. The CDR3 sequence: CASSRLGPGEQFF. CDR3 in DNA: TGTGCCAGCTCAAGACTTGGCCCTGGTGAGCAGTTCTTC.

This chain joins TRBV9 and TRBJ2-3; TRBD1 might be the D (6 bases). V shed 5 bases and J shed 0 bases, with 13 bases lying between them. The CDR3 has 15 residues. The germline gives CDR1 SGDLS, CDR2 YYNGEE. Here the CDR3 DNA reads TGTGCCAGCAGGAAGACAGGTTCCAGCACAGATACGCAGTATTTT. It encodes CASRKTGSSTDTQYF.

V usage is TRBV5-1 and J usage is TRBJ2-2; the D gene is possibly TRBD1 (6 bases). Trimming shortened V by 3 bases and J by 2 bases, and 14 bases separated the two germline ends. Germline lookup yields CDR1 SGHRS and CDR2 YFSETQ. The CDR3 contains 16 residues. The DNA for the CDR3 is TGCGCCAGCAGCTCCACTGGACAGAGCAACACCGGGGAGCTGTTTTTT. Translation: CASSSTGQSNTGELFF.

This clone was picked up one time. The rearrangement joins TRBV6-5 to TRBJ2-3; maybe TRBD2 (6 bases). This CDR3 is built from 15 residues. Germline V lookup: CDR1 MNHEY, CDR2 SVGAGI. Trimming stripped 4 bases from V and 3 bases from J, with 14 bases between. CDR3 loop: CASSSKGRGTDTQYF. CDR3 bases: TGTGCCAGCAGTTCCAAGGGGCGGGGAACAGATACGCAGTATTTT.

The V call is TRBV18, the J call TRBJ2-2; possibly TRBD1 for D (5 bases). Trimming cost V 3 bases and J 1 base, with 9 bases left between them. This CDR3 contains 15 residues. CDR1 is KGHSH, CDR2 LQKENI, per germline. CDR3 nucleotides: TGTGCCAGCTCACCTGGGGCCGGGAACACCGGGGAGCTGTTTTTT. Translated: CASSPGAGNTGELFF.

The chain joins TRBV7-3 to TRBJ2-1; 9 bases fit TRBD2. CDR1 and CDR2 (germline): SGHTA, FQGTGA. V lost 8 bases, J lost 4 bases, and 6 bases stayed unmatched. The CDR3 is 14 amino acids. CDR3 residues: CASARLAGYNEQFF. The CDR3 DNA reads TGTGCCAGCGCCAGGCTAGCGGGGTACAATGAGCAGTTCTTC.

CDR3 region: CASSFGTSGGADTQYF. Written as DNA, the CDR3 is TGTGCCAGCAGCTTTGGGACTAGCGGGGGCGCAGATACGCAGTATTTT. The gene calls are TRBV7-9 and TRBJ2-3, with 14 positions matching TRBD2. This CDR3 is 16 amino acids long. Germline CDR1 reads SEHNR; CDR2 reads FQNEAQ (reference sequence). J gave up 4 bases and V 3 bases, and 3 bases lay outside the gene matches.

The rearrangement joins TRBV5-5 to TRBJ1-2; D may be TRBD1 (5 bases). V was cut by 4 bases and J by 0 bases, with 10 bases left in between. This CDR3 has 14 amino acids. CDR1 and CDR2 from the germline V gene are SGHKS and YYEKEE (reference sequence). The CDR3 here is CASSKDTTNYGYTF. DNA for the CDR3: TGTGCCAGCAGCAAGGACACCACTAACTATGGCTACACCTTC.

This rearrangement joins TRBV11-2 to TRBJ2-5; a weak D match, TRBD1 (6 bases). Trimming shortened V by 7 bases and J by 4 bases, and 19 bases separated the two germline ends. The CDR3 length is 15 residues. CDR1 and CDR2 (germline): SGHAT, FQNNGV. CDR3 in amino acids: CASNNQQGRGETQYF. CDR3 DNA sequence: TGTGCCAGCAACAACCAACAGGGTCGGGGAGAGACCCAGTACTTC.

The chain recombines TRBV12-5 with TRBJ2-7; TRBD1 might be the D (5 bases). This CDR3 comprises 15 residues. The V end was cut by 7 bases, the J end by 1 base, with 17 bases between. CDR1 and CDR2 (germline): LGHNT, FRNRAP. CDR3 sequence (DNA): TGTGCTAGTGTCCAGGGCCCTCTCTCTTCCTACGAGCAGTACTTC. Its protein product is CASVQGPLSSYEQYF.

The V call is TRBV14, the J call TRBJ1-4; tentatively, D is TRBD1 (5 bases). The germline V and J ends were trimmed by 1 base and 3 bases, with 18 bases remaining between them. The CDR3 runs 18 residues. The germline gives CDR1 SGHDN, CDR2 FVKESK. CDR3 in amino acids: CASSQARGGLRANEKLFF. The CDR3, as DNA: TGTGCCAGCAGCCAAGCTAGGGGAGGACTGCGAGCTAATGAAAAACTGTTTTTT. Variable domain in full (rest from reference TRBV14 and TRBJ1-4): EAGVTQFPSHSVIEKGQTVTLRCDPISGHDNLYWYRRVMGKEIKFLLHFVKESKQDESGMPNNRFLAERTGGTYSTLKVQPAELEDSGVYFCASSQARGGLRANEKLFFGSGTQLSVL.

This clone was detected a few times. The rearrangement joins TRBV28 to TRBJ1-6, with a possible D match to TRBD1 (6 bases). V lost 5 bases to trimming and J lost 8 bases, with 16 bases between them. Germline CDR1 reads MDHEN; CDR2 reads SYDVKM. The CDR3 contains 15 residues. DNA of the CDR3: TGTGCCAGCAGTGAGGGGACAACTCCCTATTCACCCCTCCACTTT. This translates into CASSEGTTPYSPLHF. The whole variable domain, remainder taken from reference TRBV28 and TRBJ1-6, is DVKVTQSSRYLVKRTGEKVFLECVQDMDHENMFWYRQDPGLGLRLIYFSYDVKMKEKGDIPEGYSVSREKKERFSLILESASTNQTSMYLCASSEGTTPYSPLHFGNGTRLTVT.

CDR3 loop: CAWRGSADTQYF. In nucleotides, the CDR3 is TGTGCCTGGCGGGGATCCGCAGATACGCAGTATTTT. The chain carries TRBV30 and TRBJ2-3; maybe TRBD2 (5 bases). The germline CDR1 and CDR2 sequences are GTSNPN and SVGIG (reference sequence). CDR3 size: 12 residues. V was clipped by 5 bases and J by 4 bases, with 10 bases between them.